Sequencing of this T cell receptor (beta chain) was carried out in a study of shared clonotypes between healthy human individuals. Study details: Aged between 18 and 49, the donors were a couple of women and a few men.

Worth noting for this clone: Its antigen is as yet unknown. One end of the junction varies from germline; a read error may be responsible.

Terminally differentiated effector memory CD45RA+ cells were left out of the naive CD8 fraction, which was CD45RO-negative and positively selected for CCR7. This CDR3 contains 14 residues. From germline, CDR1 is MNHNY and CDR2 SVGAGI (reference sequence). Sequencing used immunoSEQ multiplex PCR; TCRdb keeps in-frame clones, though not all of them. The repertoire consists of millions of clones, with 85% to 95% occurring once and the leading ten covering about 1.1%. General study points: Estimated clonotype richness was generally higher in naive than memory subsets. Relative to their counterparts shared across all four donors, non-shared clonotypes exhibited diminished generation probabilities. Sampling covered blood only; tissue repertoires likely differ.

This TCR was recovered from a man younger than 35 in good health. Specimen: naive CD8+ T cells sorted from blood. The gene calls are TRBV6-6 and TRBJ2-5; D unresolved. The CDR3 DNA is TGTGCCAGAAGTTACTTTGCGTACCAAGAGACCCAGTACTTC. Translation: CARSYFAYQETQYF.